This T cell receptor (beta chain) was sequenced during a study of cytomegalovirus exposure and HLA in healthy donors. Germline trimming cut 2 bases from V and 0 bases from J; bases unmatched to any gene: 8. Germline V lookup: CDR1 SGDLS, CDR2 YYNGEE. This CDR3 has 17 amino acids. Profiling relied on immunoSEQ multiplex PCR, and the TCRdb table lists in-frame clones only, not all of them. The repertoire holds fewer than 250,000 clones, with around 90% as singletons. This clone was detected only once. J is TRBJ1-5 and V is TRBV9; 7 bases are a match to TRBD1. The clonotype originates from a woman under 30 in good health and CMV-seropositive. Input material: PBMCs. The CDR3, as DNA: TGTGCCAGCAGCGTGAGGACAGGAGGATATAGCAATCAGCCCCAGCATTTT. This gives the protein CASSVRTGGYSNQPQHF.